This T cell receptor beta chain was documented in a study of cytomegalovirus exposure and HLA in healthy donors. The study, taken as a whole, reports: In a later analysis, productive TCRs from donors in an Asian-associated ancestry cluster reportedly carried fewer N-insertions than the cohort mean. V- and J-gene trimming in TCR beta was tied to a missense DCLRE1C variant by an analysis performed later. Per published accounts, TCR beta sequences correctly predicted the HLA-A and HLA-B alleles of most subjects.

60 Vbeta and 13 Jbeta primers were used in PCR. The assay was immunoSEQ multiplex PCR, and TCRdb's table has in-frame clones only and misses some. The sample has 120,000 or so clones, approximately 80% seen once. V lost 4 bases, J lost 4 bases, and 13 bases lay in between. This CDR3 contains 15 residues. Germline V gives CDR1 SNHLY, CDR2 FYNNEI. As regards this clone: Its antigen is unknown.

This clonotype originated in a man aged 50 to 60 in good health and CMV-seropositive. The gene calls are TRBV2 and TRBJ2-2; D is uncertain. Sequencing input: PBMCs. The CDR3 sequence is CASSAAGRSTGELFF. The CDR3 coding sequence is TGTGCCAGCAGTGCTGCAGGTAGATCCACCGGGGAGCTGTTTTTT.